This TCR beta chain is drawn from a study of shared clonotypes between healthy human individuals. Study-level points and caveats: Having only a few donors restricted how much genetic and exposure-history diversity was captured.

Nashville, Tennessee was home to all donors, each a Caucasian adult. The deep-level immunoSEQ assay was used. Replicate PCRs were loaded with around 0.3 ug DNA from unsorted PBMC, about 30,000 T cell genomes. Assay used: immunoSEQ multiplex PCR; TCRdb lists only in-frame clones, some missing. This sample has 450,000 to 500,000 clones, with approximately 78% found just once. Comments on this clone: Its specificity is unknown.

The receptor was derived from a woman in her thirties or forties in good health. Some clones in this sample may be carry-over from other donors' samples. The sample consisted of PBMCs.

The CDR3 DNA reads as TGTGCCAGCAGTTTACCCGTGGGACAGGGAGGCTATGGCTACACCTTC. Translating it yields CASSLPVGQGGYGYTF. This sequence joins TRBV28 and TRBJ1-2, with 9 bases matching TRBD1. Trimming cost V 2 bases and J 4 bases; bases outside gene matches: 8. The CDR3 has 16 residues. The germline V gene encodes CDR1 MDHEN and CDR2 SYDVKM.